Shown below are 21 T cell receptor beta chains from a single sample sequenced in a study of T cell responses to AZD1222 COVID-19 vaccine. Sequencing used immunoSEQ multiplex PCR; TCRdb keeps in-frame clones, though not all of them. The data contain roughly 150,000 clones, 80% to 95% of them seen just once; the ten biggest clones take up 2.3%. The source was peripheral blood, collected on day 0 of AZD1222 vaccination. The receptors here all came from an adult in good health.

The chain employs TRBV5-1 and TRBJ1-1; the match to TRBD1 covers 9 bases. V was pared by 3 bases and J by 3 bases, with 9 bases of the junction left unmatched. The CDR3 is made up of 16 amino acids. From germline, CDR1 is SGHRS and CDR2 YFSETQ. CDR3 residues: CASSSGQGGMHTEAFF. The CDR3 DNA reads TGCGCCAGCAGCTCGGGACAGGGTGGGATGCACACTGAAGCTTTCTTT.

This chain connects TRBV6-1 to TRBJ2-1; 8 bases are shared with TRBD2. There are 15 residues in the CDR3. The trim removed 3 bases at V and 8 bases at J, leaving 9 bases unmatched. CDR1 MNHNS and CDR2 SASEGT come from the germline V gene. CDR3 sequence (DNA): TGTGCCAGCAGTGACCCCAGCGGGAGTATCTATGAGCAGTTCTTC. Residues: CASSDPSGSIYEQFF.

V usage is TRBV7-9 and J usage is TRBJ1-2; 7 bases align to TRBD1. Germline assignment: CDR1 SEHNR and CDR2 FQNEAQ (reference sequence). Germline trimming cut 1 base from V and 7 bases from J; bases unmatched to any gene: 6. This CDR3 spans 14 amino acids. CDR3: CASSLDEGASGYTF. The CDR3 nucleotides read TGTGCCAGCAGCTTAGATGAGGGGGCCAGTGGCTACACCTTC.

The chain has TRBV15 and TRBJ1-4; TRBD1 agrees at 7 bases. J gave up 10 bases and V 1 base, and 6 bases lay outside the gene matches. This CDR3 spans 14 amino acids. Germline values: CDR1 LNHNV, CDR2 YYDKDF (reference sequence). This chain's CDR3 is CATSRAQGEGKLFF. CDR3 nucleotide sequence: TGTGCCACCAGCAGAGCTCAGGGGGAAGGAAAACTGTTTTTT.

The chain uses TRBV6-5 and TRBJ2-1; no reliable D call. V was pared by 0 bases and J by 0 bases, with 9 bases between. Germline assignment: CDR1 MNHEY and CDR2 SVGAGI. This CDR3 spans 16 amino acids. The CDR3 loop reads CASSYSGPSSYNEQFF. The CDR3 DNA reads TGTGCCAGCAGTTACTCGGGTCCTTCCTCCTACAATGAGCAGTTCTTC.

Remarks on this clone: The sample has other DNA sequences that encode this CDR3 too. The chain has TRBV18 and TRBJ1-5; no definite D call. Deletions cut 2 bases from V and 3 bases from J, with 2 bases between. Germline V gene lookup returns CDR1 KGHSH and CDR2 LQKENI. The CDR3 has 12 amino acids. The DNA for the CDR3 is TGTGCCAGCTCACCAGCCAATCAGCCCCAGCATTTT. The encoded protein is CASSPANQPQHF.

CDR3 sequence: CASSPRGAENTEAFF. The CDR3 DNA reads TGTGCCAGCTCACCCCGTGGGGCAGAGAACACTGAAGCTTTCTTT. This rearrangement joins TRBV18 to TRBJ1-1, with D maybe TRBD1 (5 bases). V was shortened by 3 bases and J by 1 base, with 12 bases between the two germline ends. The CDR3 runs to 15 residues. CDR1 is KGHSH and CDR2 is LQKENI in the germline V gene. Based on the CDR3 plus reference TRBV18 and TRBJ1-1, the full variable domain is NAGVMQNPRHLVRRRGQEARLRCSPMKGHSHVYWYRQLPEEGLKFMVYLQKENIIDESGMPKERFSAEFPKEGPSILRIQQVVRGDSAAYFCASSPRGAENTEAFFGQGTRLTVV.

V is TRBV6-5 and J is TRBJ1-4; 9 positions agree with TRBD1. Germline V CDR1 and CDR2: MNHEY, SVGAGI. J gave up 8 bases and V 7 bases, and 8 bases lay outside the gene matches. This CDR3 is built from 14 residues. CDR3 sequence (DNA): TGTGCCAGCATGGCCGGGACAGGGCTAGAAAAACTGTTTTTT. As protein: CASMAGTGLEKLFF.

V and J are TRBV6-1 and TRBJ1-2, with TRBD1 matching over 7 bases. Germline trimming cut 0 bases from V and 4 bases from J; bases unmatched to any gene: 5. Germline loops: CDR1 MNHNS, CDR2 SASEGT. The CDR3 runs 15 residues. The CDR3 protein is CASSEATGQFYGYTF. CDR3 nucleotide sequence: TGTGCCAGCAGTGAAGCCACGGGACAGTTCTATGGCTACACCTTC.

In regard to this clone: Its ends do not fully match the called genes, so a read error is possible. The chain couples TRBV19 to TRBJ1-4, with a possible D match to TRBD1 (5 bases). The CDR3 spans 12 residues. The germline V gene encodes CDR1 LNHDA and CDR2 SQIVND (reference sequence). The DNA for the CDR3 is TGTGCCAGTAGTATAAGGCCAGGGCATCTGACTTTT. Amino acids: CASSIRPGHLTF. Full variable domain (missing parts from reference TRBV19 and TRBJ1-4): DGGITQSPKYLFRKEGQNVTLSCEQNLNHDAMYWYRQDPGQGLRLIYYSQIVNDFQKGDIAEGYSVSREKKESFPLTVTSAQKNPTAFYLCASSIRPGHLTFGSGTQLSVL.

The chain links TRBV3-1 (or the pseudogene TRBV3-2) to TRBJ1-3; D is unresolved. This CDR3 is built from 15 residues. With 1 base removed from V and 0 bases from J, the gap between germline ends came to 7 bases. Per germline, CDR1 LGHDT and CDR2 YNNKEL (reference sequence). The chain's CDR3 is CASSQVVRSGNTIYF. The CDR3 nucleotides are TGTGCCAGCAGCCAAGTGGTGCGCTCTGGAAACACCATATATTTT.

The chain couples TRBV5-1 to TRBJ1-4; D is perhaps TRBD1 (6 bases). Trimming took 2 bases from V and 5 from J, leaving 7 bases between them. The CDR3 totals 13 residues. Germline lookup yields CDR1 SGHRS and CDR2 YFSETQ. The CDR3: CASSLGGNEKLFF. The CDR3 coding sequence is TGCGCCAGCAGCTTAGGGGGGAATGAAAAACTGTTTTTT. The full variable domain, in which reference TRBV5-1 and TRBJ1-4 provide the parts outside the CDR3, is KAGVTQTPRYLIKTRGQQVTLSCSPISGHRSVSWYQQTPGQGLQFLFEYFSETQRNKGNFPGRFSGRQFSNSRSEMNVSTLELGDSALYLCASSLGGNEKLFFGSGTQLSVL.

The V call is TRBV7-9, the J call TRBJ2-7; 7 positions match TRBD1. The CDR3 is made up of 15 amino acids. CDR1 SEHNR and CDR2 FQNEAQ come from the germline V gene (reference sequence). The V and J ends lost 5 bases and 3 bases, in that order; junction bases with no gene match: 10. Here the CDR3 reads CASSPPGDRDYEQYF. The CDR3 DNA follows: TGTGCCAGCAGCCCCCCCGGTGACAGGGACTACGAGCAGTACTTC.

V gene TRBV5-1 combines with J gene TRBJ1-6; 7 bases align to TRBD1. CDR1 SGHRS and CDR2 YFSETQ come from the germline V gene. After removal of 0 bases from V and 4 bases from J, the junction contained 1 base not matched to a gene. The CDR3 is 15 residues long. The CDR3 protein is CASSLEQGYNSPLHF. The CDR3 DNA sequence: TGCGCCAGCAGCTTGGAACAGGGGTATAATTCACCCCTCCACTTT.

The rearrangement joins TRBV12-5 to TRBJ2-7, with unresolved D. This CDR3 is 11 amino acids long. V was pared by 3 bases and J by 4 bases, with 4 bases between. Germline lookup yields CDR1 LGHNT and CDR2 FRNRAP. The CDR3 DNA is TGTGCTAGTGGTTTAGGGTACGAGCAGTACTTC. Translating gives CASGLGYEQYF.

This clone was seen just once. The genes are TRBV5-1 and TRBJ1-2; D ambiguous. Per germline, CDR1 SGHRS and CDR2 YFSETQ. With 0 bases removed from V and 6 bases from J, the gap between germline ends came to 6 bases. This CDR3 is built from 12 residues. CDR3 bases: TGCGCCAGCAGCTTGGTCGGGGATGGCTACACCTTC. Its protein is CASSLVGDGYTF.

The J gene is TRBJ2-2, the V gene TRBV2; the D gene is possibly TRBD2 (5 bases). Germline V lookup: CDR1 SNHLY, CDR2 FYNNEI. This CDR3 is 14 amino acids long. The V gene lost 8 bases and the J gene lost 7 bases, with 17 bases spanning the gap. The CDR3 loop reads CASVEGLSRGELFF. CDR3 DNA: TGTGCCAGCGTAGAAGGACTCTCGCGCGGGGAGCTGTTTTTT.

The chain is built from TRBV10-2 and TRBJ2-7; 8 bases line up with TRBD2. Germline CDR1 reads WSHSY; CDR2 reads SAAADI. The CDR3 length is 13 residues. Trimming removed 7 bases from V and 2 bases from J; junction bases left unmatched: 4. CDR3 sequence (DNA): TGCGCCAGCACTTACGGGAGGGCCTACGAGCAGTACTTC. Translated: CASTYGRAYEQYF.

This chain connects TRBV6-5 to TRBJ2-5; weak D call: TRBD1 (5 bases). Trimming shortened V by 2 bases and J by 9 bases, and 13 bases separated the two germline ends. CDR3 length equals 13 residues. Germline assignment: CDR1 MNHEY and CDR2 SVGAGI. CDR3 in amino acids: CASSYSQDMAQYF. CDR3 sequence (DNA): TGTGCCAGCAGTTACAGTCAGGACATGGCCCAGTACTTC.

This chain links TRBV4-3 with TRBJ2-3, with 13 positions matching TRBD2. J gave up 4 bases and V 1 base, and 8 bases lay outside the gene matches. The germline CDR1 and CDR2 sequences are LGHNA and YSLEER. This CDR3 has 18 residues. The CDR3, as DNA: TGCGCCAGCAGCCAAGGAAGGACTAGCGGGGGCAGGGCAGATACGCAGTATTTT. Amino acids: CASSQGRTSGGRADTQYF.

This rearrangement joins TRBV7-3 to TRBJ2-7; TRBD1 matches 7 bases. This CDR3 contains 15 residues. Per germline, CDR1 SGHTA and CDR2 FQGTGA. With 4 bases clipped from V and 3 bases from J, the junction kept 9 bases outside the gene matches. CDR3 region: CASSSPRTGIYEQYF. CDR3 sequence (DNA): TGTGCCAGCAGCTCCCCTCGGACAGGCATCTACGAGCAGTACTTC.